This TCR beta chain appears in the sequencing data of a study of OX40 agonist ivuxolimab in advanced cancers. Describing the broader study: Ivuxolimab was a fully human IgG2 agonistic monoclonal antibody targeting the costimulatory receptor OX40 (CD134). Patients were allowed to have had prior anti-PD-1, anti-PD-L1 or anti-CTLA-4 therapy, and 40% to 45% of the dose-escalation patients had previously received checkpoint inhibitors. Among the roughly 52 dose-escalation patients, some 20 had hepatocellular carcinoma, approximately 15 melanoma, 9 renal cell carcinoma and 9 head and neck cancer. The paper describes the monotherapy dose-escalation part (N of about 55 patients) of the phase I trial of ivuxolimab. Peripheral TCRbeta sequencing was intended to test whether TCR sequence diversity was altered and clonal T-cell expansion was caused by ivuxolimab. Intravenous ivuxolimab was administered to patients every 2 weeks at six dose levels: 0.01, 0.1, 0.3, 1.5, 3 and 10 mg/kg. In the dose-escalation cohort, over 65% of patients were male, and the mean age was approximately 60 years, with a range of about 23 to 85. Partial responses occurred in three dose-escalation patients, of whom one had hepatocellular carcinoma and two had cutaneous melanoma. The research as a whole found: After ivuxolimab, more expanded clones were found on average in CD8+ T cells than in CD4+ T cells. At doses of 0.1 to 3.0 mg/kg, clonal expansion of both CD4+ and CD8+ blood T cells was observed from baseline to week 6. The antigen specificity of the peripheral T cells that underwent clonal expansion was not determined. Low levels of normalized T-cell clonal expansion were also seen in some patients who did not respond. Partial responders in the 0.1-3.0 mg/kg groups had among the lowest normalized peripheral clonal expansion, especially among CD8+ T cells.

The trial excluded patients who had a history of autoimmune disease or who were on systemic immunosuppression. Peripheral blood for TCR sequencing was collected from all dose cohorts at baseline, on cycle 4 day 1, and on cycle 7 day 1. Samples were obtained from an open-label, multicenter, first-in-human phase I dose-escalation trial of ivuxolimab. Adults with locally advanced or metastatic melanoma, renal cell, hepatocellular, or head and neck squamous cell carcinoma were enrolled in the trial. Before TCR sequencing, CD4+ and CD8+ T cells were separately sorted from peripheral blood. To sequence the TCRbeta CDR3 region, genomic DNA was isolated from the sorted cells. The immunoSEQ Assay was used to sequence the TCRbeta CDR3 regions. This immuneACCESS table, as held by TCRdb, lists in-frame sequences with V and J called but not all clones. Of the missing ones, under half trace to an unresolved V gene in checked studies; the others have no known cause. The sample contains tens of thousands of clones, about 81% of them found a single time. Approximately 7% of the sample is in the top ten clones.

As to this clone: Its antigen specificity is not known. No base qualities exist here, and no much larger clone lies one base off it.

Its CDR3 holds 16 amino acids, cysteine through phenylalanine. Left in the record is the CDR3 DNA by itself, 48 bases read in frame from the first base. Trimming costs V 7 bases and J 4 bases, and their ends lie 22 bases apart. The germline V gene specifies MDHEN as CDR1 and SYDVKM as CDR2. This TCR came from an adult with an advanced solid tumor such as melanoma, head and neck, liver or kidney cancer. This specimen consisted of CD4+ or CD8+ T cells sorted from blood, obtained in a trial of the OX40 agonist ivuxolimab. The V and J genes are TRBV28 and TRBJ1-2, and the D gene may be TRBD1, 6 bases matching. The DNA sequence follows: TGTGCCAGCACCCCTTTTATGGGGGCGGGTTTCTATGGCTACACCTTC. This yields the protein CASTPFMGAGFYGYTF.